What follows is one TCR beta chain and its context. What it binds is unknown. At the DNA level, this CDR3 is encoded by other sequences in the same sample as well. The entry originates in a study of shared clonotypes between healthy human individuals. Study as a whole: The study used three CD4 naive, three CD4 memory, two CD8 naive and one CD8 memory plate per donor.

The study, taken as a whole, reports: Among the subsets, naive ones generally showed larger estimated richness than memory ones. A few donors showed sharing of approximately 5% of naive CD4 clonotypes.

Sequenced by immunoSEQ multiplex PCR; TCRdb stores in-frame clones only, minus some. The sample includes about 2.4 million clones, approximately 93% seen only once; the top ten take about 0.38%. Investigators divided CD4+ cells into CD45RA+ naive and CD45RA-negative memory subsets. The TCR sequence derives from a man between 18 and 35 years old in good health. Some clones in this sample may be carry-over from other donors' samples. The sequenced material came from naive CD4+ T cells from PBMCs. The subset here: CD45RA+ positively selected.

The CDR3 nucleotides are TGTGCCAGCAGCGTAGATGAGGGAACTGAAGCTTTCTTT. Translating gives CASSVDEGTEAFF. The V gene is TRBV9, the J gene TRBJ1-1; the D is unclear. CDR3 length: 13 amino acids. Germline V gene lookup returns CDR1 SGDLS and CDR2 YYNGEE. The germline V and J ends were trimmed by 0 bases and 5 bases, with 8 bases remaining between them.